This TCR beta chain was recorded in a study of radiation and T cells in renal cell carcinoma. Stated treatment: treatment-naive control, cytoreductive nephrectomy. Study-wide findings and caveats: Dominant CDR3 motifs occupied more repertoire in irradiated than control tumors. Irradiated tumors had higher TCR clonality than control tumors.

Details on this clone: What it recognizes is unknown.

CDR3 length equals 18 residues. V was pared by 3 bases and J by 7 bases, with 26 bases between. CDR1 is SGHTA, CDR2 FQGNSA, per germline. Sequencing was performed with immunoSEQ multiplex PCR; in TCRdb, only in-frame clones are kept and a portion is missing. The data hold fewer than 10,000 clones, with approximately 60% observed a single time. The V call is TRBV7-2, the J call TRBJ2-3; D could derive from TRBD1 or TRBD2 (6 bases each). The sample in question was tumor tissue, obtained from a patient whose treatment was nephrectomy without radiotherapy. This receptor was obtained from a man aged 55 to 70 with renal cell carcinoma. The CDR3 region is CASSFRARAAGQFNTQYF. CDR3 DNA: TGTGCCAGCAGCTTTAGGGCGCGCGCGGCGGGACAATTCAATACGCAGTATTTT. Full variable domain (outside the CDR3, taken from reference TRBV7-2 and TRBJ2-3): GAGVSQSPSNKVTEKGKDVELRCDPISGHTALYWYRQSLGQGLEFLIYFQGNSAPDKSGLPSDRFSAERTGGSVSTLTIQRTQQEDSAVYLCASSFRARAAGQFNTQYFGPGTRLTVL.